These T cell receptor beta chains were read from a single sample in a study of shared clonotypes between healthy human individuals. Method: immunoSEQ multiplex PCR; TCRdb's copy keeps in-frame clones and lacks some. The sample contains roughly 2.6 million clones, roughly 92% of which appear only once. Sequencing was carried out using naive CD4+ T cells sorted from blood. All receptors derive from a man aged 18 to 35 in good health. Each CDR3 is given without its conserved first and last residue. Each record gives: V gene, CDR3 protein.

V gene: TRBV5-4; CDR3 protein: ASSRGLAPDTQY
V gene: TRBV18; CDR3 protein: ASSPPVDRANYGYT
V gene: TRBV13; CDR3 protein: ASSQPGGQYNEQF
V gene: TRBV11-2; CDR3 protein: ASSQRRLTNEKLF
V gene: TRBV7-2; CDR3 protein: ASSYLAGGPDTQY
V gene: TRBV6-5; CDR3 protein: ASSSSGTVTYEQY
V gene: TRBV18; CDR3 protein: ASSPFHNSGSDTQY
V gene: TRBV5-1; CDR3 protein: ASSLGGQGIYEQY
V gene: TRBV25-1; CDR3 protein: ASSEESGTANTEAF
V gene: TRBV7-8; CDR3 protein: ASSLVTGVTTGELF
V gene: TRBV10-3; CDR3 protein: AIKTSGGDTDTQY
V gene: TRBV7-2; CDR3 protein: ASSLSDSGNTIY
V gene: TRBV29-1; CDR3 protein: SVAAGLVQPQH
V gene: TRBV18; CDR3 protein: ASSPGQGAYEQY
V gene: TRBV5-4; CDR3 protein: ASSLTNTGELF
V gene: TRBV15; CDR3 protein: ATSRDLNTEAF
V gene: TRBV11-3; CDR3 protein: ASSLGLASGQY
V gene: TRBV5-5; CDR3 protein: ASSFYEVNYGYT
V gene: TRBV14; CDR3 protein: ASSQDTDRVNGYT
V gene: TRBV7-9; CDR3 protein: ASSLDGSLGETQY
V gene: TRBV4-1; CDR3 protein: ANSSTSGSEYGRYEQY
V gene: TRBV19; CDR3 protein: ASSNPGQGISGNTIY
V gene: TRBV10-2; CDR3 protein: ASSLAGGPGNEQF
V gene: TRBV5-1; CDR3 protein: ASSLGLAGDSGELF
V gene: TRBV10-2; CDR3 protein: ASSPSGGSEQF
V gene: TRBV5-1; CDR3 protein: ASSLGYNLNNEQF
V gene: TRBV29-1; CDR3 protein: SVASGGSGYT
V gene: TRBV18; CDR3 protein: ASSPGLAGPSHEQY
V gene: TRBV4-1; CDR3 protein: ASSLRTGTGSTDTQY
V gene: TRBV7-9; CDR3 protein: ASSFINTEAF
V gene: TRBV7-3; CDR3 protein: ASSSYTGTASTGELF
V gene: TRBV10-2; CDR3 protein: ASSGPGARTEAF
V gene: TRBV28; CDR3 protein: ASSLAGGGEKLF
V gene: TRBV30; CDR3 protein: AWMRGVTGELF
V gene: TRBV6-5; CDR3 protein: ASRDRPNEKLF
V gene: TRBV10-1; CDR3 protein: ASSESRAATVNTGELF
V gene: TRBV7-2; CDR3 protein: ASSLEGQSTDTQY
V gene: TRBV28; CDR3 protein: ASSLEGGPRNEKLF
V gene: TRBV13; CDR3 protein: ASSFPPKNIQY
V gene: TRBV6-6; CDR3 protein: ASSRFLDYGYT